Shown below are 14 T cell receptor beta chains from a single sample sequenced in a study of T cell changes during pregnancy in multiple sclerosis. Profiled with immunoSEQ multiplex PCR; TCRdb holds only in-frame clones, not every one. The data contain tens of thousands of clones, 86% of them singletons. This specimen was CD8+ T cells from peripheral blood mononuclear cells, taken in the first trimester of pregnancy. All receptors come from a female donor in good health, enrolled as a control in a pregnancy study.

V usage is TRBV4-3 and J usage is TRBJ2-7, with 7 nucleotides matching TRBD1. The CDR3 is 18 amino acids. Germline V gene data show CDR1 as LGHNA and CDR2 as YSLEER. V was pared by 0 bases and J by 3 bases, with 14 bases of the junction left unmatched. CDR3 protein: CASSQELSTTGWFYEQYF. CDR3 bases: TGCGCCAGCAGCCAAGAACTGTCTACGACAGGGTGGTTCTACGAGCAGTACTTC.

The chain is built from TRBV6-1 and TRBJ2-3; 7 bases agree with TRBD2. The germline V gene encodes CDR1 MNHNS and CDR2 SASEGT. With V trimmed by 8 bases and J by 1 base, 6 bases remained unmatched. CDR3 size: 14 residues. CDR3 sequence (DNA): TGTGCCAGCGATCGGGAGGCTGGCACAGATACGCAGTATTTT. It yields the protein CASDREAGTDTQYF.

CDR3 in DNA: TGTGCCAGCAGTGAAGGGGCAACAGGGGGGGGGACCCAGTACTTC. Translation: CASSEGATGGGTQYF. The chain is built from TRBV2 and TRBJ2-5, with D perhaps TRBD1 (8 bases). V gave up 1 base and J gave up 7 bases, with 16 bases separating them. The germline V gene has CDR1 SNHLY and CDR2 FYNNEI. The CDR3 extends over 15 amino acids.

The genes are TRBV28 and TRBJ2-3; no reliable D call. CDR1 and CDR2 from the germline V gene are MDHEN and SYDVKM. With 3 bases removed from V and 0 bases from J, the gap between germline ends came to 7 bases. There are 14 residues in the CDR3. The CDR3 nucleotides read TGTGCCAGCAGTTTCCCCGGGAGCACAGATACGCAGTATTTT. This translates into CASSFPGSTDTQYF. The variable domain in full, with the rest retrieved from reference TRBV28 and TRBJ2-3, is DVKVTQSSRYLVKRTGEKVFLECVQDMDHENMFWYRQDPGLGLRLIYFSYDVKMKEKGDIPEGYSVSREKKERFSLILESASTNQTSMYLCASSFPGSTDTQYFGPGTRLTVL.

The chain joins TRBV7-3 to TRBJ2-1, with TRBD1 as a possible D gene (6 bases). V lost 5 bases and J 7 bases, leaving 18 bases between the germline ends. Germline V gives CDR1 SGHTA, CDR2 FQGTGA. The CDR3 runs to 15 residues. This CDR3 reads CASSNRDNRGNEQFF. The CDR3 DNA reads TGTGCCAGCAGCAACCGGGACAATAGGGGGAATGAGCAGTTCTTC.

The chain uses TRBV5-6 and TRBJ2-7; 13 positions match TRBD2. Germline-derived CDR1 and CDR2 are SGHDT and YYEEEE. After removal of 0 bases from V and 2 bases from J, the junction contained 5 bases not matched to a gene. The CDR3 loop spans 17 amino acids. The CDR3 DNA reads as TGTGCCAGCAGCTTGGGACTAGCGGGGGGCACGGCCTACGAGCAGTACTTC. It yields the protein CASSLGLAGGTAYEQYF.

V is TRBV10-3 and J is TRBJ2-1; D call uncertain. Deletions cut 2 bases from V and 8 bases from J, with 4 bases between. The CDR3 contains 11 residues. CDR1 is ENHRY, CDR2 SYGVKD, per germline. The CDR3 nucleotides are TGTGCCATCAGTGAGGAGGATGAGCAGTTCTTC. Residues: CAISEEDEQFF.

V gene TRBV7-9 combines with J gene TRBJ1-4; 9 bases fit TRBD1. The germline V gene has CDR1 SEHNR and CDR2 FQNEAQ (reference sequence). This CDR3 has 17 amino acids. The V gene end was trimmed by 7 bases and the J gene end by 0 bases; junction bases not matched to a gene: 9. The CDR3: CASTGGQGPATNEKLFF. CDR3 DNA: TGTGCCAGCACTGGGGGACAGGGCCCTGCAACTAATGAAAAACTGTTTTTT.

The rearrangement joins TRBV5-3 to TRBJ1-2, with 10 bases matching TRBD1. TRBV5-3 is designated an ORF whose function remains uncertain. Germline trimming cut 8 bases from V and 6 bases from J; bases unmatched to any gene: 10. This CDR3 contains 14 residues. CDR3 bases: TGTGCCAGCAGCCCGACAGGGGGCCGGGATGGCTACACCTTC. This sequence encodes CASSPTGGRDGYTF.

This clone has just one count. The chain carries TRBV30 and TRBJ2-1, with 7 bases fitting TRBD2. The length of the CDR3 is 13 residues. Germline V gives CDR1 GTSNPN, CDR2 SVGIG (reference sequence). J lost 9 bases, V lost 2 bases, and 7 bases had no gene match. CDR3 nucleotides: TGTGCCTGGAGTAGCGGGATAGGCCCTGAGCAGTTCTTC. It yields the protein CAWSSGIGPEQFF.

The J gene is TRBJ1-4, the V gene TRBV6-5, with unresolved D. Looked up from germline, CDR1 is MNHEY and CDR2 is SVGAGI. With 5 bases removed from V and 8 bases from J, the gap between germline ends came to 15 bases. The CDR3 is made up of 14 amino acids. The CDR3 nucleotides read TGTGCCAGCAGTCCAACAGTAGAGGGAGAAAAACTGTTTTTT. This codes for CASSPTVEGEKLFF.

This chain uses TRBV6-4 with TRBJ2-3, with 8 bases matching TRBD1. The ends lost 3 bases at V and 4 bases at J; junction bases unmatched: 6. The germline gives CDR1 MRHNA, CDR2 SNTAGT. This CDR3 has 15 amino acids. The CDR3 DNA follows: TGTGCCAGCAGTGAAGGAGGACAGGGCGCAGATACGCAGTATTTT. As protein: CASSEGGQGADTQYF.

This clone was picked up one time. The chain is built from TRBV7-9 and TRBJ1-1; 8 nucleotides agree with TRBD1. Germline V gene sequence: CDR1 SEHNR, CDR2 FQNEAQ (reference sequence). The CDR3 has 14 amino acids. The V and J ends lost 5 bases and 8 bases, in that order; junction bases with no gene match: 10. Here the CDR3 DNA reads TGTGCCAGCAGCCAGACAGGGGCCCCCAGGGAAGCTTTCTTT. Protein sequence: CASSQTGAPREAFF. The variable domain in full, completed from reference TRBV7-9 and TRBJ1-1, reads DTGVSQNPRHKITKRGQNVTFRCDPISEHNRLYWYRQTLGQGPEFLTYFQNEAQLEKSRLLSDRFSAERPKGSFSTLEIQRTEQGDSAMYLCASSQTGAPREAFFGQGTRLTVV.

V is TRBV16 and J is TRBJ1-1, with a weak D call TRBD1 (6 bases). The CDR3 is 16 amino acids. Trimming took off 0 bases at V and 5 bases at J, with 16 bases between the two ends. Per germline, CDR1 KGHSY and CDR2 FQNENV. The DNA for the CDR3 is TGTGCCAGCAGCCAATCCCCTTGGACAGAATATACTGAAGCTTTCTTT. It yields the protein CASSQSPWTEYTEAFF.